This entry lists 10 T cell receptor beta chains sequenced from one sample in a study of cytomegalovirus exposure and HLA in healthy donors. Sequenced by immunoSEQ multiplex PCR; TCRdb stores in-frame clones only, minus some. The sample includes 110,000 to 150,000 clones, roughly nine tenths of them seen just once. The source material was PBMCs. The receptors originated from a young man in good health and CMV-seronegative.

The chain recombines TRBV6-1 with TRBJ2-5; TRBD1 matches at 9 bases. The CDR3 consists of 15 residues. Germline-derived CDR1 and CDR2 are MNHNS and SASEGT. The V and J ends lost 3 bases and 4 bases, in that order; junction bases with no gene match: 6. CDR3 amino acids: CASSELDRGTETQYF. CDR3 bases: TGTGCCAGCAGTGAGTTGGACAGGGGAACAGAGACCCAGTACTTC.

The chain combines TRBV5-1 with TRBJ2-7; D not resolved. The CDR3 is made up of 12 amino acids. CDR1 is SGHRS, CDR2 YFSETQ, per germline. V was shortened by 3 bases and J by 1 base, with 5 bases between the two germline ends. CDR3 bases: TGCGCCAGCAGCTCAGAATCCTACGAGCAGTACTTC. This gives the protein CASSSESYEQYF.

CDR3 loop: CSVGGGPTYEQYF. In DNA, the CDR3 is TGCAGCGTTGGCGGAGGGCCAACCTACGAGCAGTACTTC. The V gene is TRBV29-1, the J gene TRBJ2-7, with a tentative D call TRBD2 (6 bases). Germline V lookup: CDR1 SQVTM, CDR2 ANQGSEA. The germline V and J ends were trimmed by 4 bases and 2 bases, with 12 bases remaining between them. The CDR3 runs 13 residues.

The chain has TRBV29-1 and TRBJ1-1, with D possibly TRBD1 on 6 matching bases. This CDR3 has 12 residues. Trimming took off 6 bases at V and 4 bases at J, with 12 bases between the two ends. Germline-derived CDR1 and CDR2 are SQVTM and ANQGSEA. CDR3: CSVWGRGTEAFF. The CDR3 DNA reads TGCAGCGTCTGGGGGCGCGGCACTGAAGCTTTCTTT.

V and J are TRBV7-9 and TRBJ2-5, with 7 bases that match TRBD2. This CDR3 is built from 15 residues. J was trimmed by 4 bases and V by 1 base; bases with no gene match: 6. From germline, CDR1 is SEHNR and CDR2 FQNEAQ (reference sequence). CDR3 loop: CASSLGGGSGETQYF. CDR3 sequence (DNA): TGTGCCAGCAGCTTAGGGGGAGGGAGTGGAGAGACCCAGTACTTC.

This chain uses TRBV6-5 with TRBJ2-3; no definite D call. The germline V gene encodes CDR1 MNHEY and CDR2 SVGAGI. The CDR3 runs 14 residues. V was pared by 5 bases and J by 4 bases, with 13 bases between. Written as DNA, the CDR3 is TGTGCCAGCAGTAAACAATCTAGAGCAGATACGCAGTATTTT. Protein sequence: CASSKQSRADTQYF.

This clone was seen once. This sequence joins TRBV28 and TRBJ2-7, with 7 nucleotides matching TRBD2. The CDR3 covers 14 residues. V was clipped by 2 bases and J by 3 bases; unmatched bases: 4. Germline V gene data show CDR1 as MDHEN and CDR2 as SYDVKM. The CDR3 sequence: CASSLRSSGYEQYF. In nucleotides, the CDR3 is TGTGCCAGCAGTTTAAGGTCTAGCGGCTACGAGCAGTACTTC. The full variable domain, its missing parts supplied by reference TRBV28 and TRBJ2-7, is DVKVTQSSRYLVKRTGEKVFLECVQDMDHENMFWYRQDPGLGLRLIYFSYDVKMKEKGDIPEGYSVSREKKERFSLILESASTNQTSMYLCASSLRSSGYEQYFGPGTRLTVT.

The genes are TRBV4-3 and TRBJ2-5; 10 bases match TRBD2. The trim removed 2 bases at V and 4 bases at J, leaving 1 base unmatched. The CDR3 runs 14 residues. Germline V gives CDR1 LGHNA, CDR2 YSLEER. CDR3 residues: CASSQQREGETQYF. The CDR3 DNA reads as TGCGCCAGCAGCCAACAGCGGGAGGGAGAGACCCAGTACTTC.

The chain combines TRBV7-8 with TRBJ1-3, with a possible D match to TRBD1 (5 bases). This CDR3 region has 16 residues. CDR1 SGHVS and CDR2 FQNEAQ come from the germline V gene. The V end lost 4 bases, the J end lost 0 bases, and 13 bases lay between the germline ends. The DNA of the CDR3 is TGTGCCAGCAGCTGGGGACTTACCGCCTCTGGAAACACCATATATTTT. Translated: CASSWGLTASGNTIYF.

J is TRBJ2-5 and V is TRBV7-9, with a weak D call TRBD1 (5 bases). From germline, CDR1 is SEHNR and CDR2 FQNEAQ (reference sequence). V dropped 4 bases and J dropped 4 bases, with 13 bases sitting between them. This CDR3 contains 14 residues. Here the CDR3 reads CASSYGPQGETQYF. Here the CDR3 DNA reads TGTGCCAGCAGCTACGGGCCCCAGGGAGAGACCCAGTACTTC.